This TCR beta chain was observed in a study of T cells expressing NK-cell markers. Study in general: The authors sequenced eight donors, of whom seven were HCMV-seropositive and one was seronegative. Points from the study as a whole: NKG2C+ dominant clonotypes from more than 5 donors made up about 1.0-7.5% of CD8+ T cells. Expanded clones of NKG2C+ T cells had an unclear HCMV specificity. The study found these clonotypes also leading the CD3+CD56-NKG2C+ fraction in four donors.

Germline V CDR1 and CDR2: MNHEY, SVGAGI. The CDR3 loop spans 13 amino acids. Notes on this clonotype: What it recognizes is unknown.

TCRdb re-called the 5' RACE reads and catalogs CDR3 proteins one per entry, DNA excluded. The data show 150,000 to 180,000 distinct CDR3 sequences, and the top ten clones hold 30% to 45%. This sequence was found in a woman in her forties or fifties in good health. Sequencing was performed on blood T cells: a sorted CD56 or NKG2C T cell subset, CD4+ or CD8+ T cells, or bulk PBMC T cells (not recorded which). The chain is built from TRBV6-5 and TRBJ2-7; TCRdb's D call of TRBD2 is untestable without DNA. The chain's CDR3 is CASSPGWAAEQYF.